These T cell receptor beta chains were read from a single sample in a study of CD8 T cells in ankylosing spondylitis. TCRdb called the 5' RACE reads again in MiXCR, with one record for every CDR3 protein. Of more than 150,000 distinct CDR3 sequences detected, 18% appear once; the ten largest clones hold around 4.5%. The sequencing input was blood, either unsorted or a sorted T cell fraction (not recorded which). The receptors originated from a male donor under 30 with ankylosing spondylitis or in good health (not recorded which). Both conserved end residues are trimmed from each CDR3. A row's size may be missing; if present it is once, few, many or a size class.

17	TRBV10-1	-	TRBJ2-6	ASSCNALAGLPGANVLT
13	TRBV9	many	TRBJ1-6	ASSVGGGLNSPLH
13	TRBV3-1	many	TRBJ2-3	ASSFSGVPTDTQY
12	TRBV5-1	many	TRBJ2-2	ASTQGTSSGELF
15	TRBV30	many	TRBJ2-3	AWSGLLSGSLADTQY
12	TRBV3-1	many	TRBJ2-1	ASSQGDILRAQF
11	TRBV4-3	many	TRBJ1-1	ASSSTGGLAAF
13	TRBV24-1	many	TRBJ2-2	ATSSGGHNTGELF
13	TRBV24-1	many	TRBJ1-5	ATSSYGESGQPQH
16	TRBV7-9	-	TRBJ2-1	ASSLLGALDPWYNEQF
14	TRBV10-3	many	TRBJ2-3	AILNSGGGATDTQY
9	TRBV29-1	many	TRBJ1-4	SVDIGEKLF
10	TRBV12-3/TRBV12-4	many	TRBJ2-7	ASGTGPYEQY
13	TRBV10-3	-	TRBJ2-1	AIRSGTSGKNEQF
18	TRBV7-8	many	TRBJ2-5	ASSLAALAGGLKTLETQY
15	TRBV5-5	many	TRBJ2-2	ASSRQGVGLNTGELF
12	TRBV12-3/TRBV12-4	many	TRBJ1-2	ASTRPTLRYGYT
14	TRBV4-1	few	TRBJ2-1	ASSQVYGPEEVEQF
13	TRBV7-8	-	TRBJ1-1	ASSARQGANTEAF
13	TRBV5-1	many	TRBJ2-6	ASSLGGILANVLT
14	TRBV6-6	-	TRBJ1-1	ASSYSMGYQATEAF
14	TRBV15	many	TRBJ2-3	ATSRELGTVTDTQY
15	TRBV9	many	TRBJ2-5	ASTQGASGRLGETQY